These 15 T cell receptor beta chains were sequenced from one sample in a study of T cells after yellow fever vaccination. MiXCR, applied by TCRdb to the 5' RACE reads, yields one record per CDR3 protein. The table has 450,000 to 600,000 distinct CDR3 sequences, less than 15% seen once; the top ten hold roughly an eighth. Sequences were derived from PBMCs, sampled on the day of the yellow fever booster vaccination. Every receptor here comes from a man aged 30 to 45 who received the YFV17D yellow fever vaccine.

This clonotype was picked up a small number of times. The chain has TRBV20-1 and TRBJ2-5; D gene uncertain. V was cut by 8 bases and J by 5 bases, with 12 bases left in between. This CDR3 has 11 amino acids. Germline lookup yields CDR1 DFQATT and CDR2 SNEGSKA (reference sequence). The CDR3 DNA is TGCAGTCCCCAAGGCGGCGAGACCCAGTACTTC. Amino acid sequence: CSPQGGETQYF.

The CDR3 nucleotides are TGTGCCAGCAGTTTAGCCCCGACTCAATTATCTGGGGCCAACGTCCTGACTTTC. It yields the protein CASSLAPTQLSGANVLTF. The chain employs TRBV27 and TRBJ2-6; D is unresolved. The CDR3 covers 18 residues. Germline lookup yields CDR1 MNHEY and CDR2 SMNVEV (reference sequence). Trimming stripped 2 bases from V and 1 base from J, with 15 bases between.

A few counts support this clonotype. The chain links TRBV7-9 to TRBJ2-5; perhaps TRBD2 as D (6 bases). Germline V gives CDR1 SEHNR, CDR2 FQNEAQ (reference sequence). Deletions cut 2 bases from V and 5 bases from J, with 18 bases between. The CDR3 has 16 residues. In DNA form, the CDR3 reads TGTGCCAGCAGCTTATTAGTTTGGACTGCGGGGGAGACCCAGTACTTC. As protein: CASSLLVWTAGETQYF.

This chain joins TRBV12-3 or TRBV12-4 and TRBJ2-1; D gene ambiguous. The length of the CDR3 is 11 residues. Trimming cost V 7 bases and J 6 bases, with 7 bases left between them. The CDR3 loop is CASTLSNEQFF. Here the CDR3 DNA reads TGTGCCAGCACCCTTAGCAATGAGCAGTTCTTC.

J is TRBJ1-3 and V is TRBV12-3 or TRBV12-4; 8 bases are a match to TRBD1. V lost 3 bases to trimming and J lost 4 bases; unmatched junction nucleotides: 14. The CDR3 extends over 18 amino acids. For the CDR3, the DNA is TGTGCCAGCAGTTTTGCATCCCCAGGGGGCGGTGTAGGAAACACCATATATTTT. This translates into CASSFASPGGGVGNTIYF.

The chain joins TRBV24-1 to TRBJ2-1, with D possibly matching TRBD2 (5 bases). Germline V gene sequence: CDR1 KGHDR, CDR2 SFDVKD. This CDR3 spans 14 amino acids. V was cut by 1 base and J by 9 bases, with 12 bases left in between. The CDR3 region has the DNA TGTGCCACCAGTGATTTCCGGGAACGCGGTGAGCAGTTCTTC. This sequence encodes CATSDFRERGEQFF.

This clonotype came up many times. The chain uses TRBV12-3 or TRBV12-4 and TRBJ1-1; possible D gene TRBD1, 6 bases. V was pared by 7 bases and J by 6 bases, with 15 bases between. The CDR3 covers 13 residues. The CDR3 bases are TGTGCCAGCACCCTGAGGGGGGGAGCTGAAGCTTTCTTT. Encoded protein: CASTLRGGAEAFF.

The chain employs TRBV20-1 and TRBJ2-7; 9 bases line up with TRBD2. Germline CDR1 DFQATT, CDR2 SNEGSKA (reference sequence). V gave up 3 bases and J gave up 3 bases; unmatched junction bases: 6. This CDR3 comprises 14 residues. CDR3 sequence reads: CSASRTSEIYEQYF. CDR3 nucleotides: TGCAGTGCTAGTAGGACTAGCGAGATCTACGAGCAGTACTTC.

The chain uses TRBV4-3 and TRBJ2-1; D is uncertain. Germline V lookup: CDR1 LGHNA, CDR2 YSLEER. Trimming left V 1 base short and J 9 bases short, with 13 bases between. The CDR3 consists of 14 residues. The CDR3 here is CASSQGFSSSEQFF. The CDR3 region has the DNA TGCGCCAGCAGCCAAGGTTTCTCGTCCAGTGAGCAGTTCTTC.

This chain connects TRBV6-5 to TRBJ2-5, with D tentatively TRBD1 or TRBD2 (7 bases each). V lost 0 bases and J lost 5, with 13 bases in between. The CDR3 contains 15 residues. Per germline, CDR1 MNHEY and CDR2 SVGAGI. The CDR3 bases are TGTGCCAGCAGTTACTCGGGAGGGGGCGGGGAGACCCAGTACTTC. It encodes CASSYSGGGGETQYF.

This clonotype was seen many times. This rearrangement joins TRBV9 to TRBJ2-1; D possibly corresponds to TRBD2 (6 bases). The CDR3 runs 14 residues. Germline V gene sequence: CDR1 SGDLS, CDR2 YYNGEE. Trimming pared 0 bases from V and 9 bases from J, leaving 13 bases between. CDR3 sequence reads: CASSVETQRAEQFF. Here the CDR3 DNA reads TGTGCCAGCAGCGTAGAGACACAGCGGGCTGAGCAGTTCTTC.

This clonotype was observed a handful of times. V is TRBV7-8 and J is TRBJ2-3, with D hard to call. This CDR3 is built from 15 residues. Between the trimmed V and J ends, which lost 2 bases and 0 bases, there was a span of 9 bases. CDR1 is SGHVS, CDR2 FQNEAQ, per germline. CDR3 in amino acids: CASSLYRTSTDTQYF. CDR3 DNA: TGTGCCAGCAGCTTATACCGGACCAGCACAGATACGCAGTATTTT. Supplemented by reference TRBV7-8 and TRBJ2-3, the full variable domain reads GAGVSQSPRYKVAKRGQDVALRCDPISGHVSLFWYQQALGQGPEFLTYFQNEAQLDKSGLPSDRFFAERPEGSVSTLKIQRTQQEDSAVYLCASSLYRTSTDTQYFGPGTRLTVL.

This clonotype was counted only a few times. The chain couples TRBV29-1 to TRBJ2-3, with 10 bases aligning to TRBD2. CDR1 is SQVTM and CDR2 is ANQGSEA in the germline V gene. V dropped 6 bases and J dropped 5; count of bases not matched to a gene: 5. The CDR3 runs 13 residues. Here the CDR3 reads CSVGLASGDTQYF. In DNA, the CDR3 is TGCAGCGTGGGACTAGCGTCCGGAGATACGCAGTATTTT.

In this sample, this clonotype turned up a few times. The chain links TRBV28 to TRBJ2-1; 8 bases line up with TRBD2. Germline CDR1 is MDHEN and CDR2 is SYDVKM. CDR3 length: 15 amino acids. With 11 bases clipped from V and 3 bases from J, the junction kept 12 bases outside the gene matches. The DNA for the CDR3 is TGTGCCGCCGGCACATCGGGGGGGGTCTACAATGAGCAGTTCTTC. This sequence encodes CAAGTSGGVYNEQFF.

This clonotype came up a few times. The chain is built from TRBV18 and TRBJ2-3; the D is unclear. Germline V CDR1 and CDR2: KGHSH, LQKENI. The CDR3 has 12 amino acids. V was pared by 8 bases and J by 0 bases, with 6 bases between. The CDR3 reads CASLDSTDTQYF. Written as DNA, the CDR3 is TGTGCCAGCCTGGACAGCACAGATACGCAGTATTTT.